This TCR beta chain was observed in a study of Ad26.COV2.S vaccination and SARS-CoV-2 variants. Turning to the study itself: Intramuscular Ad26.COV2.S doses were given once or twice, 56 days apart.

Sequencing used immunoSEQ multiplex PCR; TCRdb keeps in-frame clones, though not all of them. There are under 550,000 clones in the sample; 88% occur only once, and about 3.6% lies in the top ten. Whole-study findings and limits: Reportedly, spike-specific CD8+ and CD4+ T cell responses achieved substantial breadth once vaccination had taken place. Non-spike TCR breadth showed similarity between vaccine and placebo recipients.

Treatment: 19 received Ad26.COV2.S at low or high dose, single or two shots; about 5 received placebo; per-sample allocation not given. Sampling took place 63 days after the first vaccine or placebo injection. Cohort 1b enrolled adults aged 18-55 years in Boston. Comments on this clone: Its antigen is not identified.

Germline CDR1 SGHTA, CDR2 FQGNSA. The trim removed 4 bases at V and 4 bases at J, leaving 10 bases unmatched. This CDR3 has 16 amino acids. Specimen: peripheral blood, collected in a trial of Ad26.COV2.S vaccine versus placebo. The source of this sequence is a person between 18 and 65 years old who received the Ad26.COV2.S COVID-19 vaccine or a placebo. The chain employs TRBV7-2 and TRBJ2-3; TRBD2 agrees at 8 bases. The CDR3 reads CASSSGTSGLSDTQYF. DNA of the CDR3: TGTGCCAGCAGCTCGGGAACTAGCGGTCTCTCAGATACGCAGTATTTT.